This T cell receptor beta chain was recorded in a study of radiation and T cells in renal cell carcinoma. Study at large: Nephrectomy followed 15 Gy stereotactic body radiation by 4 weeks.

As for time point: blood 2 weeks post-SBRT. Treatment: 15 Gy SBRT to primary tumor, nephrectomy 4 weeks later. After SBRT, blood was collected at 2 and 4 weeks, plus baseline. This renal cell carcinoma was of the clear cell type. This clone was picked up one time. The junction differs from germline at one of its ends, possibly a read error. Generated by immunoSEQ multiplex PCR, the TCRdb table keeps only in-frame clones and is missing some. The sample records roughly 60,000 clones, around 77% being singletons. The specimen was blood, collected from a patient whose treatment included radiotherapy and nephrectomy. The receptor was derived from a man aged 55 to 70 with renal cell carcinoma.

The CDR3 reads CASGVSGETQYF. CDR3 coding DNA: TGTGCCAGCGGCGTATCGGGTGAGACCCAGTACTTC. The J gene is TRBJ2-5, the V gene TRBV9; no definite D call. Germline V gene lookup returns CDR1 SGDLS and CDR2 YYNGEE. CDR3 length: 12 residues.